A selection of T cell receptor beta chains follows, all from one sample in a study of Ad26.COV2.S vaccination and SARS-CoV-2 variants. Data came from immunoSEQ multiplex PCR; TCRdb stores just in-frame clones and leaves some out. The sample includes roughly 400,000 clones, about 90% of them seen just once. The sample was peripheral blood, taken in a trial of Ad26.COV2.S vaccine versus placebo. Receptor source: a person aged 18-60 years who received the Ad26.COV2.S COVID-19 vaccine or a placebo. CDR3s include the opening cysteine and the closing phenylalanine or tryptophan. Each record gives: CDR3 DNA, CDR3 protein, J gene, clone size, V gene, D gene. A D gene is named only where the DNA matches it firmly. Clone sizes are given selectively: once, few, many, or a class where the clone is expanded.

TGTGCCTCGAGCGGGAGATTTGGAGAGACCCAGTACTTC | CASSGRFGETQYF | TRBJ2-5 | NA | TRBV3-1/TRBV3-2 | TRBD2
TGCGCCAGCAGCCGGGAGCCGAACACTGAAGCTTTCTTT | CASSREPNTEAFF | TRBJ1-1 | few | TRBV5-1 | NA
TGTGCCTGGAGTGTCCCAGAAATGAACACTGAAGCTTTCTTT | CAWSVPEMNTEAFF | TRBJ1-1 | few | TRBV30 | NA
TGCGCCAGCAGCCAACTGGGGGGCAATGAGCAGTTCTTC | CASSQLGGNEQFF | TRBJ2-1 | once | TRBV4-1 | NA
TGTGCCAGTAGTATGGATCCAGGGACCCAGTACTTC | CASSMDPGTQYF | TRBJ2-5 | NA | TRBV19 | NA
TGTGCCAGCAGCTTGATAAGAAATGAGCAGTTCTTC | CASSLIRNEQFF | TRBJ2-1 | NA | TRBV5-4 | NA
TGCGCCAGCAGCGTCGGGGACAGGGGAGGGCTAGCGGGATTTTCCTACGAGCAGTACTTC | CASSVGDRGGLAGFSYEQYF | TRBJ2-7 | NA | TRBV5-1 | NA
TGCAGCGCTAAACGGGGGGAGGGAGAGACCCAGTACTTC | CSAKRGEGETQYF | TRBJ2-5 | NA | TRBV29-1 | TRBD2
TGTGCCAGCAGTTTAAATCCCCGAGGGACCCAGTACTTC | CASSLNPRGTQYF | TRBJ2-5 | NA | TRBV12-3/TRBV12-4 | NA
TGTGCCAGCAGTGTACAGGCGTCGCACACCGGGGAGCTGTTTTTT | CASSVQASHTGELFF | TRBJ2-2 | NA | TRBV9 | NA
TGTGCCAGCAGCTACGGACAGGGTGGCGAGCAGTACTTC | CASSYGQGGEQYF | TRBJ2-7 | NA | TRBV5-4 | TRBD1
TGTGCCAGCAGCGAGACAGGGCTCTATGGCTACACCTTC | CASSETGLYGYTF | TRBJ1-2 | NA | TRBV9 | TRBD1
TGCGCCAGCAGCCAAGATACGGCGGCAGATACGCAGTATTTT | CASSQDTAADTQYF | TRBJ2-3 | NA | TRBV4-3 | NA
TGCGCCAGCAAGACTGGAGTGGGGTTCTCCTACGAGCAGTACTTC | CASKTGVGFSYEQYF | TRBJ2-7 | few | TRBV5-1 | NA
TGTGCCAGCAGCGCCACAGGGGGATTCTACGAGCAGTACTTC | CASSATGGFYEQYF | TRBJ2-7 | NA | TRBV9 | TRBD1
TGTGCCAGCAGCTTCGGGACGGGGAACACTGAAGCTTTCTTT | CASSFGTGNTEAFF | TRBJ1-1 | NA | TRBV7-9 | NA
TGTGCCAGCTCACCAAGGAATCCCGCAGCGCTCGATACGCAGTATTTT | CASSPRNPAALDTQYF | TRBJ2-3 | NA | TRBV18 | NA
TGTGCCAGCAGCTTAAGTCCCGGAGAAAAACTGTTTTTT | CASSLSPGEKLFF | TRBJ1-4 | NA | TRBV7-3 | NA
TGTGCCAGCAGTTTTTCTAGACAGGTCCCTGGCTACACCTTC | CASSFSRQVPGYTF | TRBJ1-2 | NA | TRBV27 | NA
TGCGCCAGCAGCGACGGAACCTACGAGCAGTACTTC | CASSDGTYEQYF | TRBJ2-7 | NA | TRBV5-1 | NA
TGTGCCAGCAGTGAACCCGTCCAGGGGACTGGGAATGAGCAGTTCTTC | CASSEPVQGTGNEQFF | TRBJ2-1 | NA | TRBV2 | NA
TGTGCCATCAGTGAGTCGTATGGCTACACCTTC | CAISESYGYTF | TRBJ1-2 | NA | TRBV10-3 | NA
TGTGCCAGTAGTGTGCGGACTAGCGGAAACTACGAGCAGTACTTC | CASSVRTSGNYEQYF | TRBJ2-7 | NA | TRBV19 | TRBD2
TGTGCCAGTAGTATAGGGGGGCTTCCGGTTGAGACCCAGTACTTC | CASSIGGLPVETQYF | TRBJ2-5 | NA | TRBV19 | NA
TGTGCCAGCAGCCAAGCTAGCGGGAGGGGCACAGATACGCAGTATTTT | CASSQASGRGTDTQYF | TRBJ2-3 | few | TRBV7-3 | TRBD2
TGTGCCAGCAGTACCTCCGGGACAGAGAGAACCGGGGAGCTGTTTTTT | CASSTSGTERTGELFF | TRBJ2-2 | NA | TRBV7-6 | TRBD1
TGTGCCAGCAGCTTGCCTGGAGGGCCCTACAATGAGCAGTTCTTC | CASSLPGGPYNEQFF | TRBJ2-1 | NA | TRBV7-9 | NA
TGTGCCAGCAGTTACTCCTCTGGTTTAGAGACCCAGTACTTC | CASSYSSGLETQYF | TRBJ2-5 | NA | TRBV6-2/TRBV6-3 | NA
TGTGCCAGCAGCTCTAGGGGAATAGCCAAAAACATTCAGTACTTC | CASSSRGIAKNIQYF | TRBJ2-4 | NA | TRBV9 | NA
TGTGCCAGCTACACTACCGGCGGGGGGGGCTTTGGCAATCAGCCCCAGCATTTT | CASYTTGGGGFGNQPQHF | TRBJ1-5 | NA | TRBV28 | NA
TGTGCCAGCAGCTTAGGATACAGTTCCCGGACGGGGAATGAGCAGTTCTTC | CASSLGYSSRTGNEQFF | TRBJ2-1 | NA | TRBV13 | NA
TGTGCCATCAGTGATCCAAACAGCTATGGCTACACCTTC | CAISDPNSYGYTF | TRBJ1-2 | NA | TRBV10-3 | NA
TGTGCCAGCAGCTTAGAAGCTTCAAATTCACCCCTCCACTTT | CASSLEASNSPLHF | TRBJ1-6 | NA | TRBV7-9 | NA
TGTGCCAGTAGTATAAGGGGCGGCTCTGGGGCCAACGTCCTGACTTTC | CASSIRGGSGANVLTF | TRBJ2-6 | NA | TRBV19 | NA
TGCGCCAGCAGCTTGGTCATAAACACTGAAGCTTTCTTT | CASSLVINTEAFF | TRBJ1-1 | NA | TRBV5-1 | NA
TGTGCCAGCAGTTTACAGCTAGCGAGCACAGATACGCAGTATTTT | CASSLQLASTDTQYF | TRBJ2-3 | NA | TRBV27 | NA
TGTGCCAGCAGTTTGGCGCGCGGCAATCAGCCCCAGCATTTT | CASSLARGNQPQHF | TRBJ1-5 | NA | TRBV28 | NA
TGTGCCAGCACGGCGGCAAGCACAGATACGCAGTATTTT | CASTAASTDTQYF | TRBJ2-3 | NA | TRBV6-5 | NA
TGCGCCAGCAGCTTGGAACTTCAAGAGACCCAGTACTTC | CASSLELQETQYF | TRBJ2-5 | NA | TRBV5-1 | NA
TGTGCCAGCAGCTTTTGGACAGGGAGCTCTGGGGCCAACGTCCTGACTTTC | CASSFWTGSSGANVLTF | TRBJ2-6 | NA | TRBV5-6 | TRBD1
TGTGCCAGCAGCGCCCGGGACCGAAACTATGGCTACACCTTC | CASSARDRNYGYTF | TRBJ1-2 | NA | TRBV5-4 | NA
TGTGCCAGCAGCCCGGGACAGCTATCCACAGATACGCAGTATTTT | CASSPGQLSTDTQYF | TRBJ2-3 | NA | TRBV7-3 | TRBD1
TGTGCCAGCAGCCCCTTAGGACAGGGTCAAAAAGGACAAACAGATACGCAGTATTTT | CASSPLGQGQKGQTDTQYF | TRBJ2-3 | once | TRBV7-9 | TRBD1
TGTGCCAGCAGCCCTGAGGGGCGGGGTTCTAATGAAAAACTGTTTTTT | CASSPEGRGSNEKLFF | TRBJ1-4 | few | TRBV7-2 | NA
TGTGCCAGCAGCCGACAGGGATTTGCAACTAATGAAAAACTGTTTTTT | CASSRQGFATNEKLFF | TRBJ1-4 | NA | TRBV3-1/TRBV3-2 | TRBD1
TGTGCCAGCAGCTTACCGGTTCGGGTAAACTCCTACAATGAGCAGTTCTTC | CASSLPVRVNSYNEQFF | TRBJ2-1 | NA | TRBV7-2 | NA
TGTGCCAGCAGCGTAGCGGGAGGGCTCACCGGGGAGCTGTTTTTT | CASSVAGGLTGELFF | TRBJ2-2 | NA | TRBV11-2 | TRBD2
TGCAGTGCTAGTAAAGTAAATAGCAATCAGCCCCAGCATTTT | CSASKVNSNQPQHF | TRBJ1-5 | NA | TRBV20-1 | NA
TGTGCCACCAGCAGAGATCCGGGCAGGGCGGATACGCAGTATTTT | CATSRDPGRADTQYF | TRBJ2-3 | NA | TRBV15 | NA
TGTGCCAGCCCTACTAAGATCCCCGGGTACGAGCAGTACTTC | CASPTKIPGYEQYF | TRBJ2-7 | NA | TRBV6-5 | NA
TGTGCCAGCAGTTCACCCCCCGGGACAGACATCAATGAGCAGTTCTTC | CASSSPPGTDINEQFF | TRBJ2-1 | NA | TRBV27 | TRBD1
TGTGCCAGCAGCTTGCGGGGGGGCACCGGGGAGCTGTTTTTT | CASSLRGGTGELFF | TRBJ2-2 | NA | TRBV11-1 | TRBD2
TGTGCCAGCAGTGCCCAGTGGAGGGGCGCCTACGAGCAGTACTTC | CASSAQWRGAYEQYF | TRBJ2-7 | NA | TRBV6-2/TRBV6-3 | NA
TGTGCCACCAGCAGTTGGGATGAGCAGTTCTTC | CATSSWDEQFF | TRBJ2-1 | NA | TRBV15 | NA
TGTGCCAGCAGTTACTTTAGGCTAGCGGGAGTTTCAGATACGCAGTATTTT | CASSYFRLAGVSDTQYF | TRBJ2-3 | NA | TRBV28 | TRBD2
TGTGCCAGCAGCCGGACCCAGAGCTCCTACAATGAGCAGTTCTTC | CASSRTQSSYNEQFF | TRBJ2-1 | NA | TRBV7-9 | NA
TGTGCCAGCAGCTTTCACAGGGGTAAGGACGAGCAGTACTTC | CASSFHRGKDEQYF | TRBJ2-7 | NA | TRBV7-9 | TRBD1
TGTGCCAGCAGTTTGACAGATACGCAGTATTTT | CASSLTDTQYF | TRBJ2-3 | NA | TRBV28 | NA
TGTGCCAGCACTAGACTAGCGGGCCCCTACGAGCAGTACTTC | CASTRLAGPYEQYF | TRBJ2-7 | NA | TRBV28 | TRBD2